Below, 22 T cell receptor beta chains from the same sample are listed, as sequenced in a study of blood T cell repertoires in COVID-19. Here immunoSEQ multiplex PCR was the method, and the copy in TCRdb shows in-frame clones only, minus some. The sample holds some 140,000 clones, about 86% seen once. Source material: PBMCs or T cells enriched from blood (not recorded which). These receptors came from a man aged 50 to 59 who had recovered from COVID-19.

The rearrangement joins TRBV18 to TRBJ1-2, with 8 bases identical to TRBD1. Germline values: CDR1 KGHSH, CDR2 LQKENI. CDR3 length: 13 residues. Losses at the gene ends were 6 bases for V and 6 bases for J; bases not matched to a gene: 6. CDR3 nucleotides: TGTGCCAGCTCGGAGGGACAGGTGAATGGCTACACCTTC. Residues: CASSEGQVNGYTF.

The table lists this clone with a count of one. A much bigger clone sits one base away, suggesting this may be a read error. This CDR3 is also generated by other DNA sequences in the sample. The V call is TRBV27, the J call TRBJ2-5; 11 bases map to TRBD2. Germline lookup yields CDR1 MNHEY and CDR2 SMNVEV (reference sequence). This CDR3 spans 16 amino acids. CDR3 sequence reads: CASRSLAGGIQETQYF. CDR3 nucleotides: TGTGCCAGCAGGAGTCTAGCGGGGGGTATCCAAGAGACCCAATACTTC.

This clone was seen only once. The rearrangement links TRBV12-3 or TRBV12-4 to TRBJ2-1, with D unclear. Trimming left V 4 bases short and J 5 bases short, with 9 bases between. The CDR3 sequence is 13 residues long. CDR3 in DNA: TGTGCCAGCAGTTCCGACTGGAACAATGAGCAGTTCTTC. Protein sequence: CASSSDWNNEQFF.

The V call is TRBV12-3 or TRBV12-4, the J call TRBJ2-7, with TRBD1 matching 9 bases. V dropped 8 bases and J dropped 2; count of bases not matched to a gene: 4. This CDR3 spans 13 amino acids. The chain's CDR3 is CASRRTGAYEQYF. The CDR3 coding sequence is TGTGCCAGCCGGAGGACAGGGGCCTACGAGCAGTACTTC.

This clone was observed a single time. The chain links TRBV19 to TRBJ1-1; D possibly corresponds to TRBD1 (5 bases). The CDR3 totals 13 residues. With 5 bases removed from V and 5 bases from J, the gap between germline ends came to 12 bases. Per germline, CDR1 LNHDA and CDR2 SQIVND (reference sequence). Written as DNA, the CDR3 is TGTGCCAGTAGTGAAGGGGTTGGGACTGAAGCTTTCTTT. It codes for CASSEGVGTEAFF.

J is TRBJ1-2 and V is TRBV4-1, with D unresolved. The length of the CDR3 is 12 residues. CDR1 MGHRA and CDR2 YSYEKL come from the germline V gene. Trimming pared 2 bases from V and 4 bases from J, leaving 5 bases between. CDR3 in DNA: TGCGCCAGCAGCCAATCCCTCTATGGCTACACCTTC. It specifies CASSQSLYGYTF.

The chain's CDR3 is CSVWGVERGIYEQYF. CDR3 DNA: TGCAGCGTTTGGGGAGTGGAGCGGGGGATCTACGAGCAGTACTTC. The J gene is TRBJ2-7, the V gene TRBV29-1; 8 nucleotides match TRBD2. Germline assignment: CDR1 SQVTM and CDR2 ANQGSEA. V was pared by 5 bases and J by 3 bases, with 12 bases of the junction left unmatched. The CDR3 extends over 15 amino acids.

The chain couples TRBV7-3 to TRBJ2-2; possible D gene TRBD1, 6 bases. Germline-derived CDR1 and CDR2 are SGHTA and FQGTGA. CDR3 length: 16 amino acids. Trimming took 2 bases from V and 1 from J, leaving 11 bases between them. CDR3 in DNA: TGTGCCAGCAGCTTACGGAGGACAGTGAACACCGGGGAGCTGTTTTTT. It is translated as CASSLRRTVNTGELFF.

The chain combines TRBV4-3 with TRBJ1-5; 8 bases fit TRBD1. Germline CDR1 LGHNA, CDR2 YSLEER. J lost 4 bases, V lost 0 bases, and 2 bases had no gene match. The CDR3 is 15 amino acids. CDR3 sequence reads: CASSQDGTGNQPQHF. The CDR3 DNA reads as TGCGCCAGCAGCCAAGATGGGACAGGTAATCAGCCCCAGCATTTT.

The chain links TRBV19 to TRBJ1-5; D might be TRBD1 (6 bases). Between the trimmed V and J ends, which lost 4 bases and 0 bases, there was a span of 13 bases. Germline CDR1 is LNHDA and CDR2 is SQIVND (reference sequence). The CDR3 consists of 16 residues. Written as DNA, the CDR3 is TGTGCCAGTAGTAGCCAGGGGCTAACTAGCAATCAGCCCCAGCATTTT. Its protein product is CASSSQGLTSNQPQHF.

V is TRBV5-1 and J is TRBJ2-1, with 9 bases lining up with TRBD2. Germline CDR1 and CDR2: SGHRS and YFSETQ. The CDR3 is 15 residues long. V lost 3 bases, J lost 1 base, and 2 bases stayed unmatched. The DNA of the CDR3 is TGCGCCAGCAGCTCTAGCGGGGCTTCCTACAATGAGCAGTTCTTC. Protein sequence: CASSSSGASYNEQFF.

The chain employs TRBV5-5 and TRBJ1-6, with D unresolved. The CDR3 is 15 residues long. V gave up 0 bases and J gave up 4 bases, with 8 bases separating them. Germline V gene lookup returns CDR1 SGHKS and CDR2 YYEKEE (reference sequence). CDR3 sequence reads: CASSLGHIYNSPLHF. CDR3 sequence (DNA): TGTGCCAGCAGCTTGGGTCACATTTATAATTCACCCCTCCACTTT.

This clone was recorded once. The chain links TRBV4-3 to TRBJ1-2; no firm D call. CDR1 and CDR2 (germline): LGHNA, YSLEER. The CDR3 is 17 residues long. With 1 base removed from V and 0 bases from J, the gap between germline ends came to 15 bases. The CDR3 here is CASSQAPRGVTNYGYTF. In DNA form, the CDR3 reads TGCGCCAGCAGCCAAGCTCCACGGGGTGTAACTAACTATGGCTACACCTTC.

The CDR3 sequence is CASSFPGGREQYF. The CDR3 region has the DNA TGTGCCAGCAGTTTCCCCGGCGGGCGCGAGCAGTACTTC. This chain joins TRBV27 and TRBJ2-7; perhaps TRBD2 as D (5 bases). The length of the CDR3 is 13 residues. Between the trimmed V and J ends, which lost 3 bases and 6 bases, there was a span of 12 bases. Germline-derived CDR1 and CDR2 are MNHEY and SMNVEV (reference sequence).

CDR3 DNA sequence: TGTGCCAGCAGTGCTACCACAGGGCTCTATGGCTACACCTTC. This sequence encodes CASSATTGLYGYTF. The chain joins TRBV2 to TRBJ1-2, with a tentative D call TRBD1 (6 bases). Germline CDR1 and CDR2: SNHLY and FYNNEI. This CDR3 contains 14 residues. V was trimmed by 4 bases and J by 4 bases, leaving 13 bases between them.

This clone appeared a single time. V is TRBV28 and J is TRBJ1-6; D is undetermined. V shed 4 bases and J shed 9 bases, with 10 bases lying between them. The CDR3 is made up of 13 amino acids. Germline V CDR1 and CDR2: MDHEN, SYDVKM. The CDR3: CASSSQAGSPLHF. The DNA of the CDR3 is TGTGCCAGCAGTTCCCAGGCGGGTTCACCCCTCCACTTT.

CDR3 protein: CASSLEGLGISNYGYTF. CDR3 nucleotides: TGTGCCAGCAGCTTAGAGGGGTTGGGAATCTCAAACTATGGCTACACCTTC. V is TRBV7-2 and J is TRBJ1-2; D might be TRBD1 (5 bases). With 1 base removed from V and 2 bases from J, the gap between germline ends came to 17 bases. This CDR3 is 17 amino acids long. The germline gives CDR1 SGHTA, CDR2 FQGNSA.

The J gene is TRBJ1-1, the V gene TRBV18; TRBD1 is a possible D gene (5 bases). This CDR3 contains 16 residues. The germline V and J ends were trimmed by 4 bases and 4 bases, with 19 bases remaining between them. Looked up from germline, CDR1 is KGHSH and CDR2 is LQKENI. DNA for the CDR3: TGTGCCAGCTCACAGGGGTTAAAGAGTAGCGGCACTGAAGCTTTCTTT. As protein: CASSQGLKSSGTEAFF.

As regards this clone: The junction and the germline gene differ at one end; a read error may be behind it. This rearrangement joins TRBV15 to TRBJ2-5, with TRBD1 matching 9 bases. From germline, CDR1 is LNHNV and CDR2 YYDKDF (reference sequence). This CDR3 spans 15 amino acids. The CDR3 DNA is TGTGCCACCAGCCGAGACAGGGGGTACCAAGAGACCCAGTACTTC. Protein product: CATSRDRGYQETQYF.

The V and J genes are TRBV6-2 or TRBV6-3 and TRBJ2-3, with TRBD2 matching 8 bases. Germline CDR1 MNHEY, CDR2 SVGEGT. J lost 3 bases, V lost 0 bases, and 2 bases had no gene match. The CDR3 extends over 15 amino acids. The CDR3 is CASSYSAGGTDTQYF. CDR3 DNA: TGTGCCAGCAGTTACTCTGCGGGGGGTACAGATACGCAGTATTTT.

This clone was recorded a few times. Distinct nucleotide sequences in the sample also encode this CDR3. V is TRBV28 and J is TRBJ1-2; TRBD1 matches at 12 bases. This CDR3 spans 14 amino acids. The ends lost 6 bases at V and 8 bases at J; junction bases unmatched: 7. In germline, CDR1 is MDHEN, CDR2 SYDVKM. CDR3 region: CASRSGQGARGYTF. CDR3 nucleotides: TGTGCCAGCAGATCGGGACAGGGGGCGCGCGGCTACACCTTC.

The chain's CDR3 is CASSLATGVGELFF. The DNA for the CDR3 is TGTGCCAGCAGCTTGGCTACAGGGGTCGGGGAGCTGTTTTTT. J is TRBJ2-2 and V is TRBV11-3; TRBD1 matches at 7 bases. The CDR3 runs to 14 residues. The V segment lost 3 bases and the J segment 7 bases; nucleotides outside the gene matches: 5. In germline, CDR1 is SGHNT, CDR2 YENEEA.